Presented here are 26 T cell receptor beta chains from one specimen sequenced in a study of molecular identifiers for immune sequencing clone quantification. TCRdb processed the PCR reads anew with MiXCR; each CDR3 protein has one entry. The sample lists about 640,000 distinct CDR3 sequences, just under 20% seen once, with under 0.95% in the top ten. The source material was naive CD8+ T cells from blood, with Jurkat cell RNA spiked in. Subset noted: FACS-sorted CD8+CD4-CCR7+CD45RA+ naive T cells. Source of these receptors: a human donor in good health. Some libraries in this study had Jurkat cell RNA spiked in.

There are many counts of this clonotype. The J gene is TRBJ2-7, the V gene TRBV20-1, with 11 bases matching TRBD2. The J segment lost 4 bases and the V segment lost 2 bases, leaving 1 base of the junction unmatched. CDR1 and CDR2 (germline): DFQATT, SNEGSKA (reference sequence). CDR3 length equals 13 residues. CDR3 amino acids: CSARRTSGYEQYF. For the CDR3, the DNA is TGCAGTGCTAGACGGACTAGCGGGTACGAGCAGTACTTC.

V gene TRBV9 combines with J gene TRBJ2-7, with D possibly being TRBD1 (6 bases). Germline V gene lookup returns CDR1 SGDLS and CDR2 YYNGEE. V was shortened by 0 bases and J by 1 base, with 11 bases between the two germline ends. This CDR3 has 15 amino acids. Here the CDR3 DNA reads TGTGCCAGCAGCGTAGCTTATGGACAGTCCTACGAGCAGTACTTC. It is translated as CASSVAYGQSYEQYF. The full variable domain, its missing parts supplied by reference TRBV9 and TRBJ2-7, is DSGVTQTPKHLITATGQRVTLRCSPRSGDLSVYWYQQSLDQGLQFLIQYYNGEERAKGNILERFSAQQFPDLHSELNLSSLELGDSALYFCASSVAYGQSYEQYFGPGTRLTVT.

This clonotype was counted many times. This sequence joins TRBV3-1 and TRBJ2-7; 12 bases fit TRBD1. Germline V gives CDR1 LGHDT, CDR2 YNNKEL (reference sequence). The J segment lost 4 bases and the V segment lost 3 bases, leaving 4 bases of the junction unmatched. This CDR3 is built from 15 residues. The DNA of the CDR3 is TGTGCCAGCAGCCATGGGACAGGGGGCGCGTACGAGCAGTACTTC. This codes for CASSHGTGGAYEQYF.

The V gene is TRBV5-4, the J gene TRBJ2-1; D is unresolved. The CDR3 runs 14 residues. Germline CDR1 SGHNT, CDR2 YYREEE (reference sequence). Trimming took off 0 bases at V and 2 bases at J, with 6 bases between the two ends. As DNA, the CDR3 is TGTGCCAGCAGCTTGGATCCAACCTACAATGAGCAGTTCTTC. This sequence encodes CASSLDPTYNEQFF.

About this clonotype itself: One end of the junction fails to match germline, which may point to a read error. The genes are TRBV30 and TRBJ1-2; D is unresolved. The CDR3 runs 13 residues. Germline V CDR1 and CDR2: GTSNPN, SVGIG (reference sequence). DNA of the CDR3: TGTGCCCGGAGTCCCACGGGGTACGATGGCTACACCTTC. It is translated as CARSPTGYDGYTF.

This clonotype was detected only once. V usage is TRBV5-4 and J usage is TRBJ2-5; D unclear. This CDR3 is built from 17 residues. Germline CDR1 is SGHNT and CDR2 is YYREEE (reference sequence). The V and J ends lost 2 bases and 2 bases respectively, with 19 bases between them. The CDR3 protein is CASSLVSILNLQETQYF. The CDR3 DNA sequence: TGTGCCAGCAGCTTAGTTTCGATCCTGAACTTACAAGAGACCCAGTACTTC.

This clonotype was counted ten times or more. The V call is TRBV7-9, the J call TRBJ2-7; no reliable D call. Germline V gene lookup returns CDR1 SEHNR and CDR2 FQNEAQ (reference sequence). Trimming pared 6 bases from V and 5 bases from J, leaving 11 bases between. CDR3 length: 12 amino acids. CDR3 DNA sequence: TGTGCCAGCAGATCGACCTGGGACGAGCAGTACTTC. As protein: CASRSTWDEQYF.

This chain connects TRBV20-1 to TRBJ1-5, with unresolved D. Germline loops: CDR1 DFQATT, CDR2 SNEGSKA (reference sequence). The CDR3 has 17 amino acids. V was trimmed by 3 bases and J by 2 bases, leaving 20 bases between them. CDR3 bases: TGCAGTGCTAGGTCCTATCGGTTATCAGATGGCAATCAGCCCCAGCATTTT. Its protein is CSARSYRLSDGNQPQHF.

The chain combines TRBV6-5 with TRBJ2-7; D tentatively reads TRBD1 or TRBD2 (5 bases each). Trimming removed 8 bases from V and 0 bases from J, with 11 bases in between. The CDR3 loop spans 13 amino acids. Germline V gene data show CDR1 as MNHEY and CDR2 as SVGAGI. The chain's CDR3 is CASAWGTSYEQYF. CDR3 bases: TGTGCCAGCGCTTGGGGGACCTCCTACGAGCAGTACTTC.

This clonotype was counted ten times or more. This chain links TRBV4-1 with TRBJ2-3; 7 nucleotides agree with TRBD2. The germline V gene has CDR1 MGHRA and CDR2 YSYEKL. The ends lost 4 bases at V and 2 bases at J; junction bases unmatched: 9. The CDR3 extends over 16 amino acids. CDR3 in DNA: TGCGCCAGCAGCCCTATAGGGCGGGAGTACACAGATACGCAGTATTTT. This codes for CASSPIGREYTDTQYF.

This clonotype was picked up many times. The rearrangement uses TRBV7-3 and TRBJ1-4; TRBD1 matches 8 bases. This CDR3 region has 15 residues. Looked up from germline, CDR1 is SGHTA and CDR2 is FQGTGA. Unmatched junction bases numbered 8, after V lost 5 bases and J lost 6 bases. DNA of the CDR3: TGTGCCAGCAGCCCGAGCGGGACAGGCGATGAAAAACTGTTTTTT. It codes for CASSPSGTGDEKLFF. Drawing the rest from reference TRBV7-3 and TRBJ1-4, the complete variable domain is GAGVSQTPSNKVTEKGKYVELRCDPISGHTALYWYRQSLGQGPEFLIYFQGTGAADDSGLPNDRFFAVRPEGSVSTLKIQRTERGDSAVYLCASSPSGTGDEKLFFGSGTQLSVL.

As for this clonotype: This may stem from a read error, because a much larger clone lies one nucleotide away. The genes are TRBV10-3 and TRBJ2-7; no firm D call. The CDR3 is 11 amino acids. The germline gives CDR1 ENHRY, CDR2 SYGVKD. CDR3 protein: CGISSSYEQYF. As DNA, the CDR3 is TGTGGCATCAGTAGCTCCTACGAGCAGTACTTC.

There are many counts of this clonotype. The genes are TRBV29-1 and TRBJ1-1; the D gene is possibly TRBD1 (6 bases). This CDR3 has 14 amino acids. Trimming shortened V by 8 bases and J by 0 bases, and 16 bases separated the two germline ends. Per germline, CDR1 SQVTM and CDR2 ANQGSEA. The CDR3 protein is CSYRAQGLNTEAFF. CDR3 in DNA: TGCAGCTACAGGGCGCAGGGGCTGAACACTGAAGCTTTCTTT. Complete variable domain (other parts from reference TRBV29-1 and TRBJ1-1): SAVISQKPSRDICQRGTSLTIQCQVDSQVTMMFWYRQQPGQSLTLIATANQGSEATYESGFVIDKFPISRPNLTFSTLTVSNMSPEDSSIYLCSYRAQGLNTEAFFGQGTRLTVV.

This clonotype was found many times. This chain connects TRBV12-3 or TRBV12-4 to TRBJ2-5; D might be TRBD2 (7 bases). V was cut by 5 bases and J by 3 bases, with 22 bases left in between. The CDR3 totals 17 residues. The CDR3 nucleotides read TGTGCCAGCAGTCTCCCCCGGGGGGCCGGTCCCAAAGAGACCCAGTACTTC. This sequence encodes CASSLPRGAGPKETQYF.

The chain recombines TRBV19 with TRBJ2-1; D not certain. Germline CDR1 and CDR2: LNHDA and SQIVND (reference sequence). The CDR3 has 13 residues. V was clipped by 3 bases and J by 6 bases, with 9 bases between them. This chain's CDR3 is CASSMIAVNEQFF. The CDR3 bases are TGTGCCAGTAGTATGATTGCGGTCAATGAGCAGTTCTTC.

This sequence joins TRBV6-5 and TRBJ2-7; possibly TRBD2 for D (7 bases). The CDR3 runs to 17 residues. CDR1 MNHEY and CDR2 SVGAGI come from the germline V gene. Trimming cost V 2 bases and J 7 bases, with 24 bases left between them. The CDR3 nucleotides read TGTGCCAGCAGTTACCCCCGGGACCCCAGCGGGGACAATGAGCAGTACTTC. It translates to CASSYPRDPSGDNEQYF.

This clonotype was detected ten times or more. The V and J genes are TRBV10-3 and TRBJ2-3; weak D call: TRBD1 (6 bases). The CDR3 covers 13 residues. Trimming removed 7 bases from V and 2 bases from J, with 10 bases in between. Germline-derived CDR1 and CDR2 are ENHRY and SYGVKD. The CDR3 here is CAITRDNTDTQYF. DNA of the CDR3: TGTGCCATCACTCGGGACAACACAGATACGCAGTATTTT.

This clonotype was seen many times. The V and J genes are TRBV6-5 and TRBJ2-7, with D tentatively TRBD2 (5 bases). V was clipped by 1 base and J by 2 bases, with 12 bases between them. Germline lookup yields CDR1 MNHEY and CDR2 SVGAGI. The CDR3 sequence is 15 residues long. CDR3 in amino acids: CASSYYGKRPYEQYF. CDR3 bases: TGTGCCAGCAGTTACTACGGGAAGAGGCCCTACGAGCAGTACTTC.

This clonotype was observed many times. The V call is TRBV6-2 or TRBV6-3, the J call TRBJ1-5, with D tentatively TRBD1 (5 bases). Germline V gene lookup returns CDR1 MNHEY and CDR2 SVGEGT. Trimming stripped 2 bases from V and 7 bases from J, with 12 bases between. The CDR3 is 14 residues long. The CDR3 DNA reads TGTGCCAGCAGTTACGGGGCAGGGAGCCAGCCCCAGCATTTT. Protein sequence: CASSYGAGSQPQHF.

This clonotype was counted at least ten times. The CDR3 is CASSLPAGGPQETQYF. CDR3 nucleotides: TGTGCCAGCAGCCTACCAGCGGGGGGGCCACAAGAGACCCAGTACTTC. V gene TRBV7-6 combines with J gene TRBJ2-5, with 10 nucleotides matching TRBD2. Germline V gene lookup returns CDR1 SGHVS and CDR2 FNYEAQ. This CDR3 comprises 16 residues. J lost 2 bases, V lost 5 bases, and 8 bases had no gene match.

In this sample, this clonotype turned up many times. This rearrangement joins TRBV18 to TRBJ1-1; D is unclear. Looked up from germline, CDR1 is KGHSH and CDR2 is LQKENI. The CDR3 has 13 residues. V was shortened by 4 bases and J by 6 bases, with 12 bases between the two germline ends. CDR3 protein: CASSLEVAPEAFF. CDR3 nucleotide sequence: TGTGCCAGCTCACTCGAGGTAGCCCCTGAAGCTTTCTTT.

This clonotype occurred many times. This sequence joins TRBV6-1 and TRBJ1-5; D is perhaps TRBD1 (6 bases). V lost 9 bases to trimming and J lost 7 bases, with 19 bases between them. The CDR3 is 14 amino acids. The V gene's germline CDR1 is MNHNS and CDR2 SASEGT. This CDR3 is CASWGQGFGQPQHF. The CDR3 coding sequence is TGTGCCAGTTGGGGCCAGGGGTTCGGGCAGCCCCAGCATTTT.

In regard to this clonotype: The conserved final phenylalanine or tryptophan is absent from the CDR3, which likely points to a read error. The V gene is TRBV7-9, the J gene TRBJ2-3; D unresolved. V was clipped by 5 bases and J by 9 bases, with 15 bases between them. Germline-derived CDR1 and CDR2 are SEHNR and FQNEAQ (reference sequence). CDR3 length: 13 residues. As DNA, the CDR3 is TGTGCCAGCAGCCGCCCGATAAGCGCAACGCAGTATGTT. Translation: CASSRPISATQYV.

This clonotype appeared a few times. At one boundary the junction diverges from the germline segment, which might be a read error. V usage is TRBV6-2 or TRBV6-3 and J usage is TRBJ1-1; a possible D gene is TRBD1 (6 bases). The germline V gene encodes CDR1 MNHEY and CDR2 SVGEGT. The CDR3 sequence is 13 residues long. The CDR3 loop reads CVSSEYGPRGAFF. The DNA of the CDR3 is TGTGTCAGCAGTGAGTACGGTCCAAGGGGGGCTTTCTTT.

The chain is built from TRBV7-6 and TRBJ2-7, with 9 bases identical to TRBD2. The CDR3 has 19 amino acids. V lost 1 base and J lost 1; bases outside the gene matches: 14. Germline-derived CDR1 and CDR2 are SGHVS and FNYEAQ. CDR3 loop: CASSLEPPSSGILSYEQYF. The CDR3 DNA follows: TGTGCCAGCAGCTTAGAGCCCCCCTCTAGCGGGATCCTGTCCTACGAGCAGTACTTC.

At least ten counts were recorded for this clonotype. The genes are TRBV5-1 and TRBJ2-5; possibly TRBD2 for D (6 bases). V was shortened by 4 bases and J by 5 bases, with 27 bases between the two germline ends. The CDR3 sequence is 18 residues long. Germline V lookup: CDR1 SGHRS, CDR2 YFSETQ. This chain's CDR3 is CASSLDGGYSGIGETQYF. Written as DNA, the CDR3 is TGCGCCAGCAGCCTCGACGGGGGTTATTCGGGGATAGGCGAGACCCAGTACTTC.